This T cell receptor beta chain stems from a study of T cell repertoires in cytomegalovirus infection (dated by TCRdb to between 2017 and 2020). About the investigation overall: Donor HLA type was relevant to the analysis, as public TCR beta signatures indicated carriage of CMV infection together with the matching HLA type. Study-level results and caveats: In the ex vivo response, HLA-C-restricted CMV-specific TCR beta clonotypes were dominant, and in two of eight donors the single most frequent clonotype came from this HLA-C-restricted group. Cumulative frequency of public TCR beta family members discriminated carriers of CMV infection plus the relevant HLA type in this cohort and an independent roughly 350-donor cohort.

This clonotype was detected a few times. Its specific antigen is unknown. No much larger clonotype is one base removed from it; base qualities were not supplied. The cysteine opens and the phenylalanine closes a CDR3 of 12 amino acids. Only the CDR3 part of the read is kept: 36 bases, read in frame from the first base. Based on the germline V gene, the CDR1 and CDR2 sequences are SGHTA and FQGNSA. V is clipped by 4 bases and J by 6 bases, and the sequence between their germline boundaries is 8 bases long. The sequencer was an Illumina HiSeq 1500. Clones were called with MiXCR by TCRdb after fastp trimmed the public reads at Q25, and only in-frame beta chains were retained. One record per CDR3 amino acid sequence lists the most common genes and DNA. Counted in this sample were approximately 170,000 distinct CDR3 sequences; under 20% of them appeared once. 18% of the sample comes from the top ten.

The source of this sequence is a human donor in good health (CMV status not recorded). Some clones in this sample may be carry-over from other donors' samples. The receptor chain draws on TRBV7-2 and TRBJ2-3; the D segment cannot be called with confidence. Sequenced input: CD8+ T cells from PBMCs. The CDR3 loop reads CASSWGGDTQYF. The DNA is TGTGCCAGCAGCTGGGGTGGCGATACGCAGTATTTT. The full variable domain, completed from the reference TRBV7-2 and TRBJ2-3 proteins outside the CDR3, reads GAGVSQSPSNKVTEKGKDVELRCDPISGHTALYWYRQSLGQGLEFLIYFQGNSAPDKSGLPSDRFSAERTGGSVSTLTIQRTQQEDSAVYLCASSWGGDTQYFGPGTRLTVL.